The 19 T cell receptor beta chains below come from one sample, sequenced in a study of blood T cell repertoires in COVID-19 (dated by TCRdb to the early 2020s). Library creation used the immunoSEQ multiplex PCR assay. As stored in TCRdb, this immuneACCESS dataset retains in-frame rearrangements with V and J assigned. A fraction of the clones does not appear; measured against another copy, unresolved V genes explain less than half of the discrepancy, and the remainder lacks a known reason. This sample comprises about 200,000 clones, approximately 85% of them detected only once. Clones ranked in the top ten supply almost 5% of the sample. Material: peripheral blood. The source of these receptors is a woman aged 80 or over with acute or convalescent COVID-19.

The chain combines TRBV5-1 with TRBJ2-3; D might be TRBD2 (5 bases). The CDR3 totals 13 residues. The germline V and J ends were trimmed by 4 bases and 7 bases, with 13 bases remaining between them. CDR1 and CDR2 from the germline V gene are SGHRS and YFSETQ. The CDR3 here is CASSPRGWNTQYF. The CDR3 nucleotides are TGCGCCAGCAGCCCCCGGGGTTGGAATACGCAGTATTTT.

The V call is TRBV7-3, the J call TRBJ1-2, with 8 nucleotides matching TRBD1. The CDR3 consists of 16 residues. Germline assignment: CDR1 SGHTA and CDR2 FQGTGA. Trimming cost V 2 bases and J 7 bases; bases outside gene matches: 12. The CDR3, as DNA: TGTGCCAGCAGCTTACACACCGGACAGGGCCTGGGTGGCTACACCTTC. Translated, it gives CASSLHTGQGLGGYTF.

This chain uses TRBV5-1 with TRBJ2-5; the match to TRBD2 covers 8 bases. Germline CDR1 SGHRS, CDR2 YFSETQ. Unmatched junction bases numbered 4, after V lost 3 bases and J lost 0 bases. CDR3 length equals 15 residues. CDR3 in amino acids: CASSSQLADQETQYF. The CDR3 nucleotides are TGCGCCAGCAGCTCACAACTAGCGGACCAAGAGACCCAGTACTTC.

The chain carries TRBV5-1 and TRBJ2-1, with 8 bases aligning to TRBD2. This CDR3 is built from 14 residues. Germline trimming cut 4 bases from V and 4 bases from J; bases unmatched to any gene: 4. Germline lookup yields CDR1 SGHRS and CDR2 YFSETQ. The CDR3 here is CASSPSGGYNEQFF. The CDR3 DNA follows: TGCGCCAGCAGCCCCTCGGGGGGGTACAATGAGCAGTTCTTC.

This clone has only one observation. The rearrangement uses TRBV11-2 and TRBJ2-1; unclear D gene. The CDR3 runs 14 residues. Between the trimmed V and J ends, which lost 5 bases and 0 bases, there was a span of 8 bases. CDR1 is SGHAT, CDR2 FQNNGV, per germline. In DNA, the CDR3 is TGTGCCAGCAGCCTGGAGAGCTCCTACAATGAGCAGTTCTTC. As protein: CASSLESSYNEQFF.

V gene TRBV7-3 combines with J gene TRBJ2-5; D remains ambiguous. Germline lookup yields CDR1 SGHTA and CDR2 FQGTGA. The CDR3 is 14 residues long. The germline V and J ends were trimmed by 4 bases and 4 bases, with 13 bases remaining between them. CDR3 protein: CASSSPQNPETQYF. The CDR3 coding sequence is TGTGCCAGCAGCTCACCCCAGAACCCAGAGACCCAGTACTTC. Full variable domain (outside the CDR3, taken from reference TRBV7-3 and TRBJ2-5): GAGVSQTPSNKVTEKGKYVELRCDPISGHTALYWYRQSLGQGPEFLIYFQGTGAADDSGLPNDRFFAVRPEGSVSTLKIQRTERGDSAVYLCASSSPQNPETQYFGPGTRLLVL.

This clone showed up just a few times. The rearrangement joins TRBV19 to TRBJ2-1; 12 nucleotides agree with TRBD2. The germline V gene has CDR1 LNHDA and CDR2 SQIVND (reference sequence). Germline trimming cut 2 bases from V and 5 bases from J; bases unmatched to any gene: 4. The CDR3 spans 16 residues. The CDR3 coding sequence is TGTGCCAGTAGTATATGGGCTAGCGGGAGGGACAATGAGCAGTTCTTC. Its protein product is CASSIWASGRDNEQFF.

The V call is TRBV5-1, the J call TRBJ1-3, with a tentative D call TRBD1 (6 bases). V lost 0 bases to trimming and J lost 0 bases, with 13 bases between them. The CDR3 runs to 17 residues. Per the germline V gene, CDR1 is SGHRS and CDR2 is YFSETQ. The CDR3 loop is CASSLDDRHRSGNTIYF. Written as DNA, the CDR3 is TGCGCCAGCAGCTTGGATGACAGGCACCGCTCTGGAAACACCATATATTTT.

The chain has TRBV5-1 and TRBJ2-2, with D hard to call. Trimming shortened V by 5 bases and J by 6 bases, and 17 bases separated the two germline ends. CDR1 and CDR2 from the germline V gene are SGHRS and YFSETQ. The CDR3 is 15 residues long. CDR3 residues: CASRMGPVLAGELFF. The DNA for the CDR3 is TGCGCCAGCAGGATGGGCCCTGTGCTGGCCGGGGAGCTGTTTTTT.

V usage is TRBV2 and J usage is TRBJ2-2; 7 bases agree with TRBD2. CDR3 size: 15 residues. The germline V gene has CDR1 SNHLY and CDR2 FYNNEI. The junction had 13 bases not matched to a gene; V was cut back by 8 bases and J by 7 bases. CDR3 in DNA: TGTGCCAGCGGTTTGGCGGGAGCTTCGGGCGGGGAGCTGTTTTTT. Protein sequence: CASGLAGASGGELFF.

This sequence joins TRBV11-2 and TRBJ1-5; maybe TRBD1 (5 bases). The CDR3 loop spans 17 amino acids. V lost 1 base and J lost 0, with 13 bases in between. The V gene's germline CDR1 is SGHAT and CDR2 FQNNGV. Here the CDR3 DNA reads TGTGCCAGCAGCTTAGCGTTACAGGTTAATAGCAATCAGCCCCAGCATTTT. Amino acids: CASSLALQVNSNQPQHF.

The chain uses TRBV7-9 and TRBJ1-3; no definite D call. The CDR3 runs to 14 residues. V was clipped by 1 base and J by 6 bases, with 10 bases between them. Looked up from germline, CDR1 is SEHNR and CDR2 is FQNEAQ (reference sequence). The CDR3 coding sequence is TGTGCCAGCAGCTTAGGGCCGGGAGTAAACACCATATATTTT. This encodes CASSLGPGVNTIYF.

The chain uses TRBV28 and TRBJ1-5, with 7 bases that match TRBD1. Unmatched junction bases numbered 5, after V lost 8 bases and J lost 4 bases. Per the germline V gene, CDR1 is MDHEN and CDR2 is SYDVKM. The CDR3 spans 13 residues. The CDR3 coding sequence is TGTGCCAGCGACAGGGTCAATAATCAGCCCCAGCATTTT. Translation gives CASDRVNNQPQHF. The variable domain in full, completed from reference TRBV28 and TRBJ1-5, reads DVKVTQSSRYLVKRTGEKVFLECVQDMDHENMFWYRQDPGLGLRLIYFSYDVKMKEKGDIPEGYSVSREKKERFSLILESASTNQTSMYLCASDRVNNQPQHFGDGTRLSIL.

The chain employs TRBV5-1 and TRBJ1-1, with 7 bases aligning to TRBD1. Germline trimming cut 2 bases from V and 2 bases from J; bases unmatched to any gene: 3. This CDR3 has 14 residues. CDR1 is SGHRS, CDR2 YFSETQ, per germline. The CDR3 sequence is CASSLNRGNTEAFF. The CDR3 bases are TGCGCCAGCAGCTTAAACAGGGGTAACACTGAAGCTTTCTTT.

The genes are TRBV30 and TRBJ1-2; the D gene is possibly TRBD1 (6 bases). The CDR3 extends over 13 amino acids. V was pared by 3 bases and J by 7 bases, with 15 bases between. Germline CDR1 GTSNPN, CDR2 SVGIG (reference sequence). The CDR3 DNA reads as TGTGCCTGGAGCCGAACGGGGGGGCTTGGCTACACCTTC. This encodes CAWSRTGGLGYTF. The full variable domain, rest sourced from reference TRBV30 and TRBJ1-2, is SQTIHQWPATLVQPVGSPLSLECTVEGTSNPNLYWYRQAAGRGLQLLFYSVGIGQISSEVPQNLSASRPQDRQFILSSKKLLLSDSGFYLCAWSRTGGLGYTFGSGTRLTVV.

For the CDR3, the DNA is TGTGCCAGCAGCCAAGATATAGTGGTCGCGTGGGCCAACGTCCTGACTTTC. Protein sequence: CASSQDIVVAWANVLTF. V and J are TRBV14 and TRBJ2-6, with unresolved D. This CDR3 has 17 residues. CDR1 SGHDN and CDR2 FVKESK come from the germline V gene. V lost 0 bases and J 5 bases, leaving 14 bases between the germline ends.

V gene TRBV18 combines with J gene TRBJ1-4; 8 bases are a match to TRBD1. Germline loops: CDR1 KGHSH, CDR2 LQKENI. The CDR3 extends over 14 amino acids. The trim removed 3 bases at V and 7 bases at J, leaving 4 bases unmatched. The CDR3 is CASSPAGGSEKLFF. CDR3 nucleotide sequence: TGTGCCAGCTCACCGGCAGGGGGCTCTGAAAAACTGTTTTTT.

The chain carries TRBV7-2 and TRBJ1-6, with D maybe TRBD1 (6 bases). Germline CDR1 reads SGHTA; CDR2 reads FQGNSA. V dropped 5 bases and J dropped 10 bases, with 9 bases sitting between them. The CDR3 has 12 amino acids. In DNA, the CDR3 is TGTGCCAGCAGCCGGACAGCCTCACCCCTCCACTTT. It encodes CASSRTASPLHF.

The chain uses TRBV12-3 or TRBV12-4 and TRBJ1-4; weak D call: TRBD1 (6 bases). The CDR3 totals 12 residues. Trimming left V 5 bases short and J 10 bases short, with 11 bases between. The CDR3 region is CASSQGGAKLFF. CDR3 bases: TGTGCCAGCAGTCAAGGGGGGGCAAAACTGTTTTTT.